This T cell receptor beta chain was found in a study of T cell responses to AZD1222 COVID-19 vaccine. The data were produced by immunoSEQ multiplex PCR, yet TCRdb's version contains in-frame clones alone and is incomplete. The data hold 75,000 to 100,000 clones, with 85% to 90% observed a single time. CDR3 size: 14 residues. Germline CDR1 reads MDHEN; CDR2 reads SYDVKM. The V segment lost 7 bases and the J segment 1 base; nucleotides outside the gene matches: 3. The chain carries TRBV28 and TRBJ2-2; 7 bases are shared with TRBD1. The sequence was obtained from an adult in good health. The source material was peripheral blood, sampled on day 0 of AZD1222 vaccination. In DNA, the CDR3 is TGTGCCAGCAAACAGGGGATGAACACCGGGGAGCTGTTTTTT. This codes for CASKQGMNTGELFF.